Sequencing of this T cell receptor (beta chain) was carried out in a study of blood T cell repertoires in COVID-19. V was shortened by 5 bases and J by 6 bases, with 17 bases between the two germline ends. Germline assignment: CDR1 SGHTA and CDR2 FQGNSA. The CDR3 is made up of 15 amino acids. Assay: immunoSEQ multiplex PCR; the TCRdb copy retains only in-frame clones and omits some. The table records around 450,000 clones, more than 85% of them present only once. The chain recombines TRBV7-2 with TRBJ2-1, with a tentative D call TRBD2 (5 bases). The sequenced sample was peripheral blood. This receptor was obtained from a woman in her twenties or thirties with acute or convalescent COVID-19. CDR3 DNA: TGTGCCAGCAGCACTCAAGTGTCGGGGTCCAATGAGCAGTTCTTC. Residues: CASSTQVSGSNEQFF.